Sequencing of this T cell receptor (beta chain) was carried out in a study of blood T cell repertoires in COVID-19. Across the whole study: The United States, Italy and Spain supplied acute and convalescent COVID-19 samples. From T cells, B-cell-depleted T cells, or PBMCs came the material, which was cDNA or gDNA.

Trimming stripped 5 bases from V and 6 bases from J, with 11 bases between. The CDR3 covers 12 residues. Germline V gives CDR1 SGHTA, CDR2 FQGNSA. This table comes from immunoSEQ multiplex PCR, and its TCRdb copy is limited to in-frame clones, with some not included. The table records 90,000 or so clones, about four fifths of them present only once. The chain uses TRBV7-2 and TRBJ2-7; D is possibly TRBD1 (6 bases). The sample taken for sequencing was peripheral blood. This TCR came from a human donor in a cohort sampled during active COVID-19. CDR3 bases: TGTGCCAGCAGCGCAGGGGCGGTCGAGCAGTACTTC. Its translation: CASSAGAVEQYF.